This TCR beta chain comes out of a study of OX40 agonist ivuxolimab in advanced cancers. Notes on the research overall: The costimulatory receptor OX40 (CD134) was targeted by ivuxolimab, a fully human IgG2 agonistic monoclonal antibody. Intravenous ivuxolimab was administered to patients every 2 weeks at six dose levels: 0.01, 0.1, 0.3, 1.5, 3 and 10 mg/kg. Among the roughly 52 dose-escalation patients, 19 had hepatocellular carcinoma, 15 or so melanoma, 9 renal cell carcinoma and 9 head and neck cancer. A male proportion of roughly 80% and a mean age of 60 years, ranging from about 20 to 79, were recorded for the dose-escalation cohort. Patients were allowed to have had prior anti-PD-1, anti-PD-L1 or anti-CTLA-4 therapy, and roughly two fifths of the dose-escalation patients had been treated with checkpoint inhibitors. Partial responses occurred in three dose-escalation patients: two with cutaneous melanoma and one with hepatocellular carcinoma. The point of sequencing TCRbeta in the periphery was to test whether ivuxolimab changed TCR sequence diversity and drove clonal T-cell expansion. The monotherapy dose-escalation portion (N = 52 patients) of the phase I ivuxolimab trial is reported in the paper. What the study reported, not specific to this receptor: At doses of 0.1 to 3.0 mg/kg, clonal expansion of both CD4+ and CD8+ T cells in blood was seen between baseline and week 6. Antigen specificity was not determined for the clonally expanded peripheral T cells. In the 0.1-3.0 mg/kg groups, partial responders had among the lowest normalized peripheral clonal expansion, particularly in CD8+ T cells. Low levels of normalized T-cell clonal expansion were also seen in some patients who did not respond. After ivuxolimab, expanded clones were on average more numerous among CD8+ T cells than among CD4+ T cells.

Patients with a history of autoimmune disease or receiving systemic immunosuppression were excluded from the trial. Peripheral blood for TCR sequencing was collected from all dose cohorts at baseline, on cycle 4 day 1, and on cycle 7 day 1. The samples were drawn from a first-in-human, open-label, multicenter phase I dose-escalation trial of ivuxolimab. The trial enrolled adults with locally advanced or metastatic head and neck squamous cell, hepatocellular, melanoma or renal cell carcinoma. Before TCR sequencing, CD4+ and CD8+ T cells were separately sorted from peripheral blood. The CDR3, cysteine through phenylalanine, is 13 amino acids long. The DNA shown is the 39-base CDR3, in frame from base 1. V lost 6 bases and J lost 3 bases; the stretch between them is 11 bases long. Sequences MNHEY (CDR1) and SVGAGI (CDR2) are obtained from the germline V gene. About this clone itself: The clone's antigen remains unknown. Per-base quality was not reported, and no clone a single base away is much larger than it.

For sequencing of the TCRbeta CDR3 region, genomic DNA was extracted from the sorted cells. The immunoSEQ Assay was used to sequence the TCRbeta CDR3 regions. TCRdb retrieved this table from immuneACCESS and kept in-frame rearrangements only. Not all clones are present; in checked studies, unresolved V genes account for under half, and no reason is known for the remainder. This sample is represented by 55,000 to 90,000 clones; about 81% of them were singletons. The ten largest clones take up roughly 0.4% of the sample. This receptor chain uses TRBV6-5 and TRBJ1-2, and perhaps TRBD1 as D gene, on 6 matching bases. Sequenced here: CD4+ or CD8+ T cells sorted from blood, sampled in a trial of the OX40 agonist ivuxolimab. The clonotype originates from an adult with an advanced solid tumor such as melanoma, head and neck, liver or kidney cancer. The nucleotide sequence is TGTGCCAGCAGCTTAGGGGGGCACTATGGCTACACCTTC. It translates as CASSLGGHYGYTF.